This TCR beta chain was captured in a study of radiotherapy plus CTLA-4 blockade in lung cancer. Study context: Of all patients, around 19% responded objectively and about 34% showed disease control.

Measured with immunoSEQ multiplex PCR; TCRdb has only the in-frame clones, and not every one. The table records approximately 82,000 clones, about four fifths of them present only once. As to this clone: Its specificity is unknown.

The study gave focal radiation plus ipilimumab CTLA-4 blockade to patients with chemo-refractory metastatic non-small-cell lung cancer. CDR3 length equals 13 residues. CDR1 is MRHNA, CDR2 SNTAGT, per germline. Trimming removed 9 bases at V and 7 bases at J, with 16 bases between. Findings and limits, study-wide: TCR clones of tumor origin grew in blood after radiotherapy plus ipilimumab.

The chain has TRBV6-4 and TRBJ1-5; D unresolved. The specimen comprised peripheral blood, sampled from a patient treated with radiotherapy plus ipilimumab. The clonotype was recovered from a human donor with non-small cell lung cancer that progressed on radiotherapy plus ipilimumab. CDR3 bases: TGTGCCAGACCCGGTATGGAGAGACAGCCCCAGCATTTT. This gives the protein CARPGMERQPQHF.